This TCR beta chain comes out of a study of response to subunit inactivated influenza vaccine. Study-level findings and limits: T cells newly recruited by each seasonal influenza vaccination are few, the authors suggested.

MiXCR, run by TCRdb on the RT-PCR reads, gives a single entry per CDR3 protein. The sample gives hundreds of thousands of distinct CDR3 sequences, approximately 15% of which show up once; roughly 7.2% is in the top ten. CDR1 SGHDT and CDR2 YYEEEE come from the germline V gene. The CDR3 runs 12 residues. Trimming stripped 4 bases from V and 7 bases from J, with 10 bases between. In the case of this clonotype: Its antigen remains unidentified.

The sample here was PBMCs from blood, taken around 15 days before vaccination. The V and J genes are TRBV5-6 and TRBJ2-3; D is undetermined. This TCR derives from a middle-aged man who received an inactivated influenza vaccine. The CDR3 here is CASSIDLNTQYF. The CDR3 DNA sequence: TGTGCCAGCAGCATCGACTTGAATACGCAGTATTTT.